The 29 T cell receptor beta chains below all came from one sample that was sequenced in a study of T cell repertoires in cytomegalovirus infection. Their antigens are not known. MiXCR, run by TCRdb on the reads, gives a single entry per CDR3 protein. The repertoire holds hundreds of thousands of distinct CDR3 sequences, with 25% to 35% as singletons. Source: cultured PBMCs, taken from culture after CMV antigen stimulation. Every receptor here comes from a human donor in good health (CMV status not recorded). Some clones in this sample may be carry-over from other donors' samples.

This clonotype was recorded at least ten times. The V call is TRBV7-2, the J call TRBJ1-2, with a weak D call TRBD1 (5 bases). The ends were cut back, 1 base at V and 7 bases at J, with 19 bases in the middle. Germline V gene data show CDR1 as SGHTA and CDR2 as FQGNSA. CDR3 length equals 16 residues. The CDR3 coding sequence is TGTGCCAGCAGCTTAGAGCCCTGGGACGGCCTGGCTGGCTACACCTTC. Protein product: CASSLEPWDGLAGYTF.

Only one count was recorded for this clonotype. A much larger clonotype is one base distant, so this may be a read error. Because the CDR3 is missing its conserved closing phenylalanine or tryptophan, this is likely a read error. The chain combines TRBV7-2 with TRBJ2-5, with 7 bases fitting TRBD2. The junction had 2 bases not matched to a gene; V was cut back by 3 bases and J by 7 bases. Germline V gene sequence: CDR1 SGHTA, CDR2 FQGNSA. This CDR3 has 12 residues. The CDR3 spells CASSLRLATQYL. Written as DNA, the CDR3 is TGTGCCAGCAGCTTGCGACTAGCGACCCAGTACTTA.

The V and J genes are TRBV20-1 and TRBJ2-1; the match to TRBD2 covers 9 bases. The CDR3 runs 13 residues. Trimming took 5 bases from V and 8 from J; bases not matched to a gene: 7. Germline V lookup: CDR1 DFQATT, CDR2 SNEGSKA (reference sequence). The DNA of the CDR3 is TGCAGTGCTGGTAGCGGGAGAATACATGAGCAGTTCTTC. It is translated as CSAGSGRIHEQFF.

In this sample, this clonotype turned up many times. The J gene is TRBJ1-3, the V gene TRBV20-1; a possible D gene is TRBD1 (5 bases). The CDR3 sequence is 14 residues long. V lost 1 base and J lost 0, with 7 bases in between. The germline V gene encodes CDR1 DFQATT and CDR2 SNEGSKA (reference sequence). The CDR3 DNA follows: TGCAGTGCTAGAGTCGGGGGCTCTGGAAACACCATATATTTT. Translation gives CSARVGGSGNTIYF.

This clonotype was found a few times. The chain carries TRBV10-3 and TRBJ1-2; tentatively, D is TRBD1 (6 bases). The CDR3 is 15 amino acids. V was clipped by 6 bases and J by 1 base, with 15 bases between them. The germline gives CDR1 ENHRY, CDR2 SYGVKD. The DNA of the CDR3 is TGTGCCATCAGCCCCCGACAGGATAATAACTATGGCTACACCTTC. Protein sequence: CAISPRQDNNYGYTF.

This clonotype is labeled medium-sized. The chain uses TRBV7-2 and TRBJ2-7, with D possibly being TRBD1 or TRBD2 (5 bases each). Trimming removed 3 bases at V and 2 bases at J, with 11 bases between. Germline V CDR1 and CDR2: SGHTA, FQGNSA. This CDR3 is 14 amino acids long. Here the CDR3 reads CASSFTGTTYEQYF. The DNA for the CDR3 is TGTGCCAGCAGCTTTACCGGGACCACCTACGAGCAGTACTTC.

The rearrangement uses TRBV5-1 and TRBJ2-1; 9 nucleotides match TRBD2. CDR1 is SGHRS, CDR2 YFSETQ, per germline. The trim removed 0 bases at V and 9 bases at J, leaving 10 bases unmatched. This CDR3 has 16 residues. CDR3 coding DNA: TGCGCCAGCAGCTTGGATAGCGGGAGTGGGCTGAGTGAGCAGTTCTTC. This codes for CASSLDSGSGLSEQFF.

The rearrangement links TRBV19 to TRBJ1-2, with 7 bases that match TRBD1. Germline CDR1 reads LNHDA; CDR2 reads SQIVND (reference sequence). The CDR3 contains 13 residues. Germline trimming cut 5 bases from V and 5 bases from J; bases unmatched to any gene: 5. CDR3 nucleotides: TGTGCCAGTAGTCTAGGGGGCTGGTATGGCTACACCTTC. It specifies CASSLGGWYGYTF. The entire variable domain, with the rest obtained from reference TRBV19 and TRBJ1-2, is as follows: DGGITQSPKYLFRKEGQNVTLSCEQNLNHDAMYWYRQDPGQGLRLIYYSQIVNDFQKGDIAEGYSVSREKKESFPLTVTSAQKNPTAFYLCASSLGGWYGYTFGSGTRLTVV.

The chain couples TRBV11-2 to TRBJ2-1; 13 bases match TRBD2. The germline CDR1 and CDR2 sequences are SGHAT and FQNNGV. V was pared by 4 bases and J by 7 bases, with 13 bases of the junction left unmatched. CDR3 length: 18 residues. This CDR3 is CASSSIRTSGGLVNEQFF. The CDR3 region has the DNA TGTGCCAGCAGCTCCATCCGGACTAGCGGGGGCCTCGTAAATGAGCAGTTCTTC. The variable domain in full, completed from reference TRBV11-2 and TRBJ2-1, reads EAGVAQSPRYKIIEKRQSVAFWCNPISGHATLYWYQQILGQGPKLLIQFQNNGVVDDSQLPKDRFSAERLKGVDSTLKIQPAKLEDSAVYLCASSSIRTSGGLVNEQFFGPGTRLTVL.

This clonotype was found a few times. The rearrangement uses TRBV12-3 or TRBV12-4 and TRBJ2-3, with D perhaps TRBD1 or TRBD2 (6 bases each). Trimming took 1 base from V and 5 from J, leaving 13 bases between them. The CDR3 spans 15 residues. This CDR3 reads CASSLGRGGGDTQYF. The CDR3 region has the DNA TGTGCCAGCAGTTTAGGTCGCGGAGGGGGAGATACGCAGTATTTT.

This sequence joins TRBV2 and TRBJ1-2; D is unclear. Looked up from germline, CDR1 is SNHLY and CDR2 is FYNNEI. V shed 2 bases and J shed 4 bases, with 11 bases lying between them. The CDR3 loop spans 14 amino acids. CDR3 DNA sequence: TGTGCCAGCAGTGAAAGCTCAACTGTCTATGGCTACACCTTC. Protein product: CASSESSTVYGYTF. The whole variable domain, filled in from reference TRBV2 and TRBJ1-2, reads EPEVTQTPSHQVTQMGQEVILRCVPISNHLYFYWYRQILGQKVEFLVSFYNNEISEKSEIFDDQFSVERPDGSNFTLKIRSTKLEDSAMYFCASSESSTVYGYTFGSGTRLTVV.

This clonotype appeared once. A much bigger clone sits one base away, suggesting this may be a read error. The CDR3 nucleotides are TGTGCCAGCACCCGGGCGAACACCGGGGAGCTGATTTTT. The encoded protein is CASTRANTGELIF. The chain links TRBV7-2 to TRBJ2-2; D is perhaps TRBD2 (5 bases). This CDR3 has 13 amino acids. Per germline, CDR1 SGHTA and CDR2 FQGNSA.

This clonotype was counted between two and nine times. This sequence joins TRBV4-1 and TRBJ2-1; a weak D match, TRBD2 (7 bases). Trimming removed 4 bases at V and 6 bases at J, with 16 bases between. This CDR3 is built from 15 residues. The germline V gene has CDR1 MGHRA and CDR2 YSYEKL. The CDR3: CASSPRGGGGNEQFF. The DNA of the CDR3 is TGCGCCAGCAGCCCCCGAGGGGGAGGGGGCAATGAGCAGTTCTTC.

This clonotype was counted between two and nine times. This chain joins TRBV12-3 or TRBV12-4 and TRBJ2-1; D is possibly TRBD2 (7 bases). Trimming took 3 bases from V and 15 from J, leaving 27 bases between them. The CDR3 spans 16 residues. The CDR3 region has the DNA TGTGCCAGCAGTTTGTCCGAAGCTGGGGGGGCGAAGGGTCCGTTCTTC. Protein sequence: CASSLSEAGGAKGPFF.

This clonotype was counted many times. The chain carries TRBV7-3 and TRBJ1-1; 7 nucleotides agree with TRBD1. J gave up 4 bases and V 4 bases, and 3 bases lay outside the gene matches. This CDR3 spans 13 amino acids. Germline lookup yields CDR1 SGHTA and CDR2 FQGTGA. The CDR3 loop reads CASSSQGTTEAFF. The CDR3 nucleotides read TGTGCCAGCAGCTCACAGGGGACCACTGAAGCTTTCTTT.

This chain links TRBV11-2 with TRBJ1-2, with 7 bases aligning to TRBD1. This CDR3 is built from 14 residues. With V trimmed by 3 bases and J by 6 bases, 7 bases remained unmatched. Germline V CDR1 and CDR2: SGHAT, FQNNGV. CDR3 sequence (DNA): TGTGCCAGCAGCTTTGGGTCACAGGGGAATGGCTACACCTTC. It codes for CASSFGSQGNGYTF.

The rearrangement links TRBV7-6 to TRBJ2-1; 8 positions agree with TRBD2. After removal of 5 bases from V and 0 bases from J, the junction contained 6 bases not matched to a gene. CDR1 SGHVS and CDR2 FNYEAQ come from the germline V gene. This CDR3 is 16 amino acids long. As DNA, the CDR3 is TGTGCCAGCAGCATATCCGGGACTAGCTCCTACAATGAGCAGTTCTTC. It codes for CASSISGTSSYNEQFF. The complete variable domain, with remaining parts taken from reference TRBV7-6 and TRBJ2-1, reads GAGVSQSPRYKVTKRGQDVALRCDPISGHVSLYWYRQALGQGPEFLTYFNYEAQQDKSGLPNDRFSAERPEGSISTLTIQRTEQRDSAMYRCASSISGTSSYNEQFFGPGTRLTVL.

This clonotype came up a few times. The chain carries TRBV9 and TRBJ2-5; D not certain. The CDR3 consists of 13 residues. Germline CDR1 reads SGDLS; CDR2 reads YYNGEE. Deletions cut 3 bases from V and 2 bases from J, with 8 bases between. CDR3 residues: CASSADLQETQYF. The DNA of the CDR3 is TGTGCCAGCAGCGCCGATCTACAAGAGACCCAGTACTTC.

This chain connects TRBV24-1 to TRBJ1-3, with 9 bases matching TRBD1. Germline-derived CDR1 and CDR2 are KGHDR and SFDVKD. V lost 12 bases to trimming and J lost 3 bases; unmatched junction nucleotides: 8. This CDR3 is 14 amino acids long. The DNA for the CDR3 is TGTGCCGAGAACAGGGGGCTTTGTGGAAACACCATATATTTT. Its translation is CAENRGLCGNTIYF.

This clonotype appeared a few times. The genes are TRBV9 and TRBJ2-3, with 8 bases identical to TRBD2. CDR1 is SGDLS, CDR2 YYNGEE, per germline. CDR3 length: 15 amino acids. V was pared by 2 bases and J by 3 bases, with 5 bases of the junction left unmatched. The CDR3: CASSVSGGRTDTQYF. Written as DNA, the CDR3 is TGTGCCAGCAGCGTGTCGGGGGGGCGAACAGATACGCAGTATTTT.

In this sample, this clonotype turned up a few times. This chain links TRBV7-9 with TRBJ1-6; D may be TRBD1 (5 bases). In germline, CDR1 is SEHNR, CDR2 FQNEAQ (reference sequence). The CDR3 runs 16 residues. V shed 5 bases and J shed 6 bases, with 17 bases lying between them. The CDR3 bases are TGTGCCAGCAGCCCGAAGACGGGGGATTTTAATTCACCCCTCCACTTT. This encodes CASSPKTGDFNSPLHF.

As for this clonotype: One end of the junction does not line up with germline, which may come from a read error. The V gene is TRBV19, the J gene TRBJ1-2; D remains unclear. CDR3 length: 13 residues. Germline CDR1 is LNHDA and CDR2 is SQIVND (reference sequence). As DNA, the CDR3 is TGTGCCAGTAGTATAGAGGCAAACTATGGCTGCACCTTC. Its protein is CASSIEANYGCTF.

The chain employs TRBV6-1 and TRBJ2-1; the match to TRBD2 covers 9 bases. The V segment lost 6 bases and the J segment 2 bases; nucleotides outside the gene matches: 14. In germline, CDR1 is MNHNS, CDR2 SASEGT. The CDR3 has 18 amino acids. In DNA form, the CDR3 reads TGTGCCAGCAGACCGTTAGTAGCGGGGGTTGGCACCTACAATGAGCAGTTCTTC. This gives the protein CASRPLVAGVGTYNEQFF.

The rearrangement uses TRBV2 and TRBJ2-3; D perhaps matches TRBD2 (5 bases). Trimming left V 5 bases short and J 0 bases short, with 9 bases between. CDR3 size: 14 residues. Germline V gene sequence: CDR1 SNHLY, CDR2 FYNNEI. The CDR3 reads CASSPWTSTDTQYF. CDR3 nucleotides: TGTGCCAGCAGTCCCTGGACTAGCACAGATACGCAGTATTTT.

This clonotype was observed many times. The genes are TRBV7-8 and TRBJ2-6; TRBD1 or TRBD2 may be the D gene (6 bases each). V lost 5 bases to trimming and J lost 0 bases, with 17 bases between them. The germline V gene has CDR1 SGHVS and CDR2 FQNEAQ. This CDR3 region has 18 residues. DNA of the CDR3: TGTGCCAGCAGCGTTAGCACGGGGGCATACTCTGGGGCCAACGTCCTGACTTTC. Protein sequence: CASSVSTGAYSGANVLTF.

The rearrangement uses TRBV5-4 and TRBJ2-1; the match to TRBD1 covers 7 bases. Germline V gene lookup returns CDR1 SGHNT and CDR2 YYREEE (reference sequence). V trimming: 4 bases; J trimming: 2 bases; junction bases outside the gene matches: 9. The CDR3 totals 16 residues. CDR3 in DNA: TGTGCCAGCAGCCCAGGGACAGATAGAACCTACAATGAGCAGTTCTTC. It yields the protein CASSPGTDRTYNEQFF.

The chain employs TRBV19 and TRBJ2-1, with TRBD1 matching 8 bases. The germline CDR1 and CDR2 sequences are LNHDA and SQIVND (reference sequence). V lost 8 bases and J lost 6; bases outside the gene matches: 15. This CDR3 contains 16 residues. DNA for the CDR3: TGTGCCAGTCGCTGGAATACGGACAGGGCTGCCAATGAGCAGTTCTTC. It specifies CASRWNTDRAANEQFF. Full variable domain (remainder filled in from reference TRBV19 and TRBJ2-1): DGGITQSPKYLFRKEGQNVTLSCEQNLNHDAMYWYRQDPGQGLRLIYYSQIVNDFQKGDIAEGYSVSREKKESFPLTVTSAQKNPTAFYLCASRWNTDRAANEQFFGPGTRLTVL.

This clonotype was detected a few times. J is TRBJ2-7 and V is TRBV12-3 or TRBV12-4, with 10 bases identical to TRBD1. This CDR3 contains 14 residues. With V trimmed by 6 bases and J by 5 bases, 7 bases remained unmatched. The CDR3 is CASRNRDRGDEQYF. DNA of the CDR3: TGTGCCAGCAGAAACCGGGACAGGGGCGACGAGCAGTACTTC.

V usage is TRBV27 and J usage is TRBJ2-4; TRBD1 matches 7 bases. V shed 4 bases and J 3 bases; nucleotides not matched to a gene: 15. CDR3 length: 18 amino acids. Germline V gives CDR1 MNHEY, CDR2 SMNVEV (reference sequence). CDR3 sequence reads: CASSSDRVRVPHKNIQYF. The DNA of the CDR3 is TGTGCCAGCAGTTCCGACAGGGTGCGGGTACCCCACAAAAACATTCAGTACTTC.